The source of this T cell receptor (beta chain) is a study of blood T cells in healthy people across ages. Whole-study findings and limits: Naive T cell percentage by flow cytometry tracked strongly with beta diversity. Age advanced and TCR beta diversity per million T cells fell, roughly linearly.

Germline V gene data show CDR1 as LGHNT and CDR2 as FRNRAP. This CDR3 is built from 15 residues. V lost 3 bases and J 2 bases, leaving 11 bases between the germline ends. PCR was performed a second time for about 6 to 11 cycles using a sample-barcoded 5' primer and a J-beta primer mix. From the 5' RACE reads, TCRdb called clonotypes with MiXCR, one entry per CDR3 protein. The sample includes around 1.7 million distinct CDR3 sequences, 28% of them seen just once. Donation came from healthy Caucasian individuals in Russia who were aged about 6 to 95. This clonotype has just a few counts. No antigen is known for it.

Specimen: blood. The receptor was isolated from a woman aged 25 to 39 in good health. The V gene is TRBV12-5, the J gene TRBJ2-1, with D possibly matching TRBD2 (5 bases). The CDR3 DNA follows: TGTGCTAGTGGTTTAGGTAGCGAGGCCTACAATGAGCAGTTCTTC. Amino acids: CASGLGSEAYNEQFF.